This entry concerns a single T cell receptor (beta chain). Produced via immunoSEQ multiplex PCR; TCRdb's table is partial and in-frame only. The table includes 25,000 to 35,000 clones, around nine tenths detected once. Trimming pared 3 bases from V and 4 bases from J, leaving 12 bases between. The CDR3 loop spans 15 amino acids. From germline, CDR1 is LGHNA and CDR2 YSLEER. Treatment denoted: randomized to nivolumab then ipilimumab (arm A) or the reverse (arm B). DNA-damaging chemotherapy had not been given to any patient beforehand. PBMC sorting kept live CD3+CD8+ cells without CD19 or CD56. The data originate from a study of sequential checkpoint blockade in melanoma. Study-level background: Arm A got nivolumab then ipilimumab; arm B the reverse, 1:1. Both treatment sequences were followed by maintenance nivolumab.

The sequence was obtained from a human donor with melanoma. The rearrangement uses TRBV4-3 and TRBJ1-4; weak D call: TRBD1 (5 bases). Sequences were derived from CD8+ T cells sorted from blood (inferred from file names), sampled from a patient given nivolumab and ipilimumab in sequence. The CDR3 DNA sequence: TGCGCCAGCAGCCAGCACAGGAGCTATAATGAAAAACTGTTTTTT. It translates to CASSQHRSYNEKLFF.